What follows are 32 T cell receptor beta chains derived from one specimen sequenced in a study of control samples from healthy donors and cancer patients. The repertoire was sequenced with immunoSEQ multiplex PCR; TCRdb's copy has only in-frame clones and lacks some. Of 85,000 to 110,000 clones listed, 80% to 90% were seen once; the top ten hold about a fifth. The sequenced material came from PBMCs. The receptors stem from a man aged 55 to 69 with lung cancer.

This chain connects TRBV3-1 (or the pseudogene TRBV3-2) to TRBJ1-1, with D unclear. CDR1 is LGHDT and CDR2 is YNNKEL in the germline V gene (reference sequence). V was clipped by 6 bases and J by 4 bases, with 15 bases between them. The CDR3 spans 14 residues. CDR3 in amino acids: CASRPSGRFTEAFF. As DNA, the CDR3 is TGTGCCAGCAGGCCGTCCGGAAGGTTCACTGAAGCTTTCTTT.

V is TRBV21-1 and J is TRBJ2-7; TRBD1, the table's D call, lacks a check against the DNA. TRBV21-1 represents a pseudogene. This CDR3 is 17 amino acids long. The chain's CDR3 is CASSNVFFSGGPSEQYV. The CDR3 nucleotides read TGTGCCAGCAGCAATGTATTCTTTTCAGGGGGACCCTCCGAGCAGTACGTC.

The CDR3 sequence is CASSPTGLTEAFF. CDR3 DNA: TGTGCCAGCTCACCGACAGGGCTCACTGAAGCTTTCTTT. The chain uses TRBV18 and TRBJ1-1, with 7 positions matching TRBD1. CDR1 KGHSH and CDR2 LQKENI come from the germline V gene. The CDR3 length is 13 residues. V trimming: 3 bases; J trimming: 4 bases; junction bases outside the gene matches: 2.

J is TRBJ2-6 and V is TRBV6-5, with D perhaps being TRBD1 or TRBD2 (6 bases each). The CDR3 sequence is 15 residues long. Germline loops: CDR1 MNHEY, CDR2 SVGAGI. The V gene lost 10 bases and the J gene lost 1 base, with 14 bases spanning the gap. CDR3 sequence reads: CATRIGGSGANVLTF. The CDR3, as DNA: TGTGCCACCCGTATAGGGGGGTCTGGGGCCAACGTCCTGACTTTC.

As DNA, the CDR3 is TGTGCCAGCAGTCAAGACCGAGGAGGGGATACGCAGTATTTT. Translating gives CASSQDRGGDTQYF. The V and J genes are TRBV6-2 or TRBV6-3 and TRBJ2-3; a possible D gene is TRBD2 (6 bases). The germline V and J ends were trimmed by 5 bases and 6 bases, with 15 bases remaining between them. Per the germline V gene, CDR1 is MNHEY and CDR2 is SVGEGT. There are 14 residues in the CDR3.

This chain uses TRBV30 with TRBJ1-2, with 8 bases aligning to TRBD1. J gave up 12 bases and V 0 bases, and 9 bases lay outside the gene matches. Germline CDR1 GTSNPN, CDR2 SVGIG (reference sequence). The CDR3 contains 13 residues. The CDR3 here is CAWSVRTGFFDTF. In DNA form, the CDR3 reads TGTGCCTGGAGTGTCAGGACAGGGTTTTTCGACACCTTC. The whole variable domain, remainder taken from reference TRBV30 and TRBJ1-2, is SQTIHQWPATLVQPVGSPLSLECTVEGTSNPNLYWYRQAAGRGLQLLFYSVGIGQISSEVPQNLSASRPQDRQFILSSKKLLLSDSGFYLCAWSVRTGFFDTFGSGTRLTVV.

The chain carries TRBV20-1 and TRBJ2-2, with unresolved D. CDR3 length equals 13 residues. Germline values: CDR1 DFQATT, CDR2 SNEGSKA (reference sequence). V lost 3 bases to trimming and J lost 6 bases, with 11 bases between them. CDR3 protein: CSASHGTSGELFF. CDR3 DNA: TGCAGTGCTAGTCACGGAACCTCCGGGGAGCTGTTTTTT.

The CDR3 here is CASSSLLGPSYNEQFF. For the CDR3, the DNA is TGCGCCAGCAGTTCCCTCCTGGGACCTTCCTACAATGAGCAGTTCTTC. The V and J genes are TRBV10-1 and TRBJ2-1; D might be TRBD1 or TRBD2, each matching 5 bases. Germline V gene data show CDR1 as WNHNN and CDR2 as SYGVQD (reference sequence). V was shortened by 5 bases and J by 1 base, with 15 bases between the two germline ends. The CDR3 runs 16 residues.

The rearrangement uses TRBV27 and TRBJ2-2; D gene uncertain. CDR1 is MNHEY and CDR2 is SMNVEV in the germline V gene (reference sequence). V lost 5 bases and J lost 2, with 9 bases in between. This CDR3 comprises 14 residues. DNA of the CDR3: TGTGCCAGCAGTCTCGCCAGCAACACCGGGGAGCTGTTTTTT. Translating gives CASSLASNTGELFF.

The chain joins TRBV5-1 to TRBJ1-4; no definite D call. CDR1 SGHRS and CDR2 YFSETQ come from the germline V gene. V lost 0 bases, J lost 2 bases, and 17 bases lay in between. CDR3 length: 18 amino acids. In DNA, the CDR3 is TGCGCCAGCAGCTTGGAAGGGTCCCCTTCACCCACTAATGAAAAACTGTTTTTT. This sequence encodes CASSLEGSPSPTNEKLFF.

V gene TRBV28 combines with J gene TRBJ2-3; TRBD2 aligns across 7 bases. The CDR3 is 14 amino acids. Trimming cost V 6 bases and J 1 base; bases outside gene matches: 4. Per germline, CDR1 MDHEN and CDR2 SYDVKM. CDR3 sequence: CASRSGGGTDTQYF. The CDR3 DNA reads TGTGCCAGCAGATCTGGGGGGGGCACAGATACGCAGTATTTT.

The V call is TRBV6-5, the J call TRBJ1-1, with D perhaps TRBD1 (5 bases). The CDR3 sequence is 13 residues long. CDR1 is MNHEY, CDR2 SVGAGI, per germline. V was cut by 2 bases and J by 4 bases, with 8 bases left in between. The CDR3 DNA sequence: TGTGCCAGCAGTTACCAGGGACTCACTGAAGCTTTCTTT. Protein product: CASSYQGLTEAFF.

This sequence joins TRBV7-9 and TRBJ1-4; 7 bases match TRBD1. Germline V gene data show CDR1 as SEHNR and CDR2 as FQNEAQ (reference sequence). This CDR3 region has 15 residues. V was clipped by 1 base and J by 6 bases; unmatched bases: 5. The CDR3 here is CASSLEGGAYEKLFF. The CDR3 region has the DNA TGTGCCAGCAGCTTAGAAGGGGGCGCTTATGAAAAACTGTTTTTT.

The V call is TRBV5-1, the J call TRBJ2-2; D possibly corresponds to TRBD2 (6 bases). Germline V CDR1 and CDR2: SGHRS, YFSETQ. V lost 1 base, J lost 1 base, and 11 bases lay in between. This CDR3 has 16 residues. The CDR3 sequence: CASSLRRGENTGELFF. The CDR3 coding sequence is TGCGCCAGCAGCTTGAGGCGGGGCGAGAACACCGGGGAGCTGTTTTTT. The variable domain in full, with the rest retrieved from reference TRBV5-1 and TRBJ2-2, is KAGVTQTPRYLIKTRGQQVTLSCSPISGHRSVSWYQQTPGQGLQFLFEYFSETQRNKGNFPGRFSGRQFSNSRSEMNVSTLELGDSALYLCASSLRRGENTGELFFGEGSRLTVL.

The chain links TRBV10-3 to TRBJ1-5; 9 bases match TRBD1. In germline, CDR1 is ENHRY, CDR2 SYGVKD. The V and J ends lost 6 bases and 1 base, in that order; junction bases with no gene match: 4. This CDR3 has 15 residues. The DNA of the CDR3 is TGTGCCATCAGCCTTGGACAGGGGAGCAATCAGCCCCAGCATTTT. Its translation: CAISLGQGSNQPQHF.

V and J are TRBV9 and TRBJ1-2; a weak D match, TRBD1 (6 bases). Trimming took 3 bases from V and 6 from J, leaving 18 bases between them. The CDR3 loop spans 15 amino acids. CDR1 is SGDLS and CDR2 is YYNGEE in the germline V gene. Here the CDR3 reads CASSATGTSGDGYTF. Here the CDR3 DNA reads TGTGCCAGCAGCGCCACAGGGACTTCGGGCGATGGCTACACCTTC.

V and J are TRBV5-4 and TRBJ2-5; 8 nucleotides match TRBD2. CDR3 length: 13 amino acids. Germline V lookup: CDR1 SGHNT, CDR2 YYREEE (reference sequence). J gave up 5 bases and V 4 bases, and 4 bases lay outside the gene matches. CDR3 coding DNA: TGTGCCAGCAGCCCGGGGGGGCCGGAGACCCAGTACTTC. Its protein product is CASSPGGPETQYF. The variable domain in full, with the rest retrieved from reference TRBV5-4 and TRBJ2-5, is ETGVTQSPTHLIKTRGQQVTLRCSSQSGHNTVSWYQQALGQGPQFIFQYYREEENGRGNFPPRFSGLQFPNYSSELNVNALELDDSALYLCASSPGGPETQYFGPGTRLLVL.

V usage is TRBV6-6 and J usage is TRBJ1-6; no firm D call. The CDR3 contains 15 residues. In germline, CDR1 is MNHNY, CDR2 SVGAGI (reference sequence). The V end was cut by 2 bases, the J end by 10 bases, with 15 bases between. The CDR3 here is CASSYPPIGSSPLHF. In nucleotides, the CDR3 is TGTGCCAGCAGTTACCCCCCCATAGGTAGCTCACCCCTCCACTTT.

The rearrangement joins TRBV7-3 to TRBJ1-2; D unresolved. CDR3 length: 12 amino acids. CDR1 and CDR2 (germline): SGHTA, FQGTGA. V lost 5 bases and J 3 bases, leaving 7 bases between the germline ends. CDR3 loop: CASSNRDYGYTF. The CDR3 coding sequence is TGTGCCAGCAGCAACCGGGACTATGGCTACACCTTC.

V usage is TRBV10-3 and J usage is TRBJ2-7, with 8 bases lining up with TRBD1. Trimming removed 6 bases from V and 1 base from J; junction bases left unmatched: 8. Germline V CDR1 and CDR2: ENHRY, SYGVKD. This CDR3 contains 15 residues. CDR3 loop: CAISVDRGESYEQYF. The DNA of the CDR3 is TGTGCCATCAGCGTTGACAGGGGTGAATCCTACGAGCAGTACTTC.

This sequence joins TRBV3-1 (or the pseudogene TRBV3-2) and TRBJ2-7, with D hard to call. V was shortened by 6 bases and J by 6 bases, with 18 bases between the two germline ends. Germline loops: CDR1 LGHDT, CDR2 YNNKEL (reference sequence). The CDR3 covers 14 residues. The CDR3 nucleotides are TGTGCCAGCAGTCCCCGACTCGGGCCCCTCGAGCAGTACTTC. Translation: CASSPRLGPLEQYF.

CDR3 DNA: TGTGCCAGCAGTGCGACGGTCAGGGAAAAACTGTTTTTT. This encodes CASSATVREKLFF. This chain joins TRBV2 and TRBJ1-4; no clear D gene. V lost 4 bases, J lost 8 bases, and 11 bases lay in between. CDR1 SNHLY and CDR2 FYNNEI come from the germline V gene. The CDR3 contains 13 residues.

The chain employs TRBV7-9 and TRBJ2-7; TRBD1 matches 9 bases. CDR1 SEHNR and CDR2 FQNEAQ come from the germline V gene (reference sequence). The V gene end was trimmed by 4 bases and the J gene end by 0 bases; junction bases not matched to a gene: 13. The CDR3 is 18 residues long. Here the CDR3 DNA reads TGTGCCAGCAGCTACTCCCGTGCCGGGACAGGGAGCTCCTACGAGCAGTACTTC. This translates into CASSYSRAGTGSSYEQYF.

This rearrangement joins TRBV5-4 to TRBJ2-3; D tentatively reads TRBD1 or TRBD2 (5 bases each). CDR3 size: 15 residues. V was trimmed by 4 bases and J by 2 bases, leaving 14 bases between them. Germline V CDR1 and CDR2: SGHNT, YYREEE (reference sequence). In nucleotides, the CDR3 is TGTGCCAGCAGCGACGCTAAGGGACCCACAGATACGCAGTATTTT. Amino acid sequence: CASSDAKGPTDTQYF.

The CDR3: CASSLGILAGGQETQYF. The CDR3 region has the DNA TGTGCCAGCAGCTTAGGAATCCTAGCGGGGGGCCAAGAGACCCAGTACTTC. The chain couples TRBV7-9 to TRBJ2-5; 11 bases are shared with TRBD2. V was pared by 1 base and J by 1 base, with 5 bases of the junction left unmatched. Germline CDR1 reads SEHNR; CDR2 reads FQNEAQ (reference sequence). The CDR3 is 17 residues long.

CDR3 sequence (DNA): TGTGCCAGCAGCTCCGACAGTTACACTGAAGCTTTCTTT. This encodes CASSSDSYTEAFF. The genes are TRBV7-3 and TRBJ1-1, with D possibly matching TRBD1 (5 bases). This CDR3 has 13 residues. Germline V gene lookup returns CDR1 SGHTA and CDR2 FQGTGA. V lost 4 bases and J 3 bases, leaving 9 bases between the germline ends. Using reference TRBV7-3 and TRBJ1-1 for the parts outside the CDR3, the full variable domain is GAGVSQTPSNKVTEKGKYVELRCDPISGHTALYWYRQSLGQGPEFLIYFQGTGAADDSGLPNDRFFAVRPEGSVSTLKIQRTERGDSAVYLCASSSDSYTEAFFGQGTRLTVV.

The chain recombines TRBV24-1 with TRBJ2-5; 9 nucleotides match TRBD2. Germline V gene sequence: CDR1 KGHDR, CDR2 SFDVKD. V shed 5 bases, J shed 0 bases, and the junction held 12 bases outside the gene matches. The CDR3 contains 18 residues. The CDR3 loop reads CATSGGLAGFTNQETQYF. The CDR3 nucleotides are TGTGCCACCAGTGGGGGGCTAGCGGGGTTTACGAACCAAGAGACCCAGTACTTC.

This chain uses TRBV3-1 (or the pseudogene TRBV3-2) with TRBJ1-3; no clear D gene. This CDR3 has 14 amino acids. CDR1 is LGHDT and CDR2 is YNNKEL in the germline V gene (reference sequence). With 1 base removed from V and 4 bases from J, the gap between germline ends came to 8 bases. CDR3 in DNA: TGTGCCAGCAGCCAAGGCGGATTCGGAAACACCATATATTTT. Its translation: CASSQGGFGNTIYF.

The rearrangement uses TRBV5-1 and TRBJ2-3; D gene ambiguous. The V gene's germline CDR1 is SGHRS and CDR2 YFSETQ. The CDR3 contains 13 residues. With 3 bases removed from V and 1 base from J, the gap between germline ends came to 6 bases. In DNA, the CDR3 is TGCGCCAGCAGCTCCCAGGGCACAGATACGCAGTATTTT. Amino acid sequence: CASSSQGTDTQYF. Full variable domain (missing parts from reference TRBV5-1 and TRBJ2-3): KAGVTQTPRYLIKTRGQQVTLSCSPISGHRSVSWYQQTPGQGLQFLFEYFSETQRNKGNFPGRFSGRQFSNSRSEMNVSTLELGDSALYLCASSSQGTDTQYFGPGTRLTVL.

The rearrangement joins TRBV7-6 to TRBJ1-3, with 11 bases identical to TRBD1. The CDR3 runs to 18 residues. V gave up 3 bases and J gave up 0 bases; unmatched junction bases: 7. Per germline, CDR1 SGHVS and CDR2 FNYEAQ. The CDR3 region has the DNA TGTGCCAGCAGCTTGCGGACAGGGGGCACGAGCTCTGGAAACACCATATATTTT. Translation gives CASSLRTGGTSSGNTIYF.

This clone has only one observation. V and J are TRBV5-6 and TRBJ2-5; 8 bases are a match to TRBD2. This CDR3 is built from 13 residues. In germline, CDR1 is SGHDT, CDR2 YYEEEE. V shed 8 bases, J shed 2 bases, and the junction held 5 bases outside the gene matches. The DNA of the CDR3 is TGTGCCAGGGGCGGGGGGTTTCAAGAGACCCAGTACTTC. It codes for CARGGGFQETQYF.

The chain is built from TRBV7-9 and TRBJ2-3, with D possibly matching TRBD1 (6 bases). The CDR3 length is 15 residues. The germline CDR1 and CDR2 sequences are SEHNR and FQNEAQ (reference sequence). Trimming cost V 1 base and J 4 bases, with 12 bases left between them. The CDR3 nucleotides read TGTGCCAGCAGCTTAGGCCTGGGGGCTTCAGATACGCAGTATTTT. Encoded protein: CASSLGLGASDTQYF.